A selection of T cell receptor beta chains follows, all from one sample in a study of cytomegalovirus exposure and HLA in healthy donors. Only in-frame clones appear in the TCRdb table, and some are missing; sequencing was by immunoSEQ multiplex PCR. The table has hundreds of thousands of clones, 70% to 80% seen once. Specimen: PBMCs. All receptors come from a man aged 40-49 years in good health and CMV-seronegative. Each CDR3 is given with its conserved first and last residue. A D gene is named only where the DNA matches it firmly. Where a row states a size, it is once, few, many or the class of an expanded clone; other rows omit it.

j_call v_call clone_size d_call cdr3_nt cdr3_aa
TRBJ2-5 TRBV7-2 NA TRBD1 TGTGCCAGCAGCTTAGGGGGACAGGGGGCCAAGACCCAGTACTTC CASSLGGQGAKTQYF
TRBJ1-3 TRBV6-5 few NA TGTGCCAGCGGCCAGGGAATGAACACCATATATTTT CASGQGMNTIYF
TRBJ2-1 TRBV4-1 NA TRBD2 TGCGCCAGCAGCGCAGGGACTAGCGGTTACAATGAGCAGTTCTTC CASSAGTSGYNEQFF
TRBJ2-7 TRBV7-9 NA TRBD1 TGTGCCAGCAGCGCCCGGGACAGGGGGCTGGGGTACGAGCAGTACTTC CASSARDRGLGYEQYF
TRBJ2-5 TRBV27 NA NA TGTGCCAGCAGTTTCGAAGGAGGGATGGAGACCCAGTACTTC CASSFEGGMETQYF
TRBJ1-5 TRBV7-8 NA NA TGTGCCAGCAGCTTAGATAGGACAGGCAATCAGCCCCAGCATTTT CASSLDRTGNQPQHF
TRBJ2-1 TRBV14 NA NA TGTGCCAGCAGCCATAACAATGAGCAGTTCTTC CASSHNNEQFF
TRBJ1-2 TRBV7-3 NA TRBD1 TGTGCCAGCAGCTTAAGTGGGACAGGTCACGGCTACACCTTC CASSLSGTGHGYTF
TRBJ2-1 TRBV6-5 few TRBD1 TGTGCCAGCAGTTACTTAGGGCAGGGGGCCTATGAGCAGTTCTTC CASSYLGQGAYEQFF
TRBJ1-4 TRBV6-5 NA NA TGTGCCAGCAGTACAGGAAATGAAAAACTGTTTTTT CASSTGNEKLFF
TRBJ1-3 TRBV7-2 NA NA TGTGCCAGCAGCGGAGGGACTTTGTACAGAAACACCATATATTTT CASSGGTLYRNTIYF
TRBJ1-5 TRBV19 NA TRBD1 TGTGCCAGTAGTAGGGGGACAGGGGGCGTAATAGGTCAGCCCCAGCATTTT CASSRGTGGVIGQPQHF
TRBJ2-5 TRBV27 once NA TGTGCCTCGCGGGCAGCAACGTTCCAAGAGACCCAGTACTTC CASRAATFQETQYF
TRBJ1-2 TRBV19 NA NA TGTGCCAGTAGTATAGATCGACAGGCTGTCTATGGCTACACCTTC CASSIDRQAVYGYTF
TRBJ1-1 TRBV27 NA TRBD1 TGTGCCAGCAGTTTATTAGGACAGGGTTTAATAGCTTTCTTT CASSLLGQGLIAFF
TRBJ1-1 TRBV4-1 NA NA TGCGCCAGCAGCCAACAGGTACTCCTGAACACTGAAGCTTTCTTT CASSQQVLLNTEAFF
TRBJ2-3 TRBV6-1 NA NA TGTGCCAGCAGTGAAGCGGGGGGGGCGGATACGCAGTATTTT CASSEAGGADTQYF
TRBJ1-1 TRBV6-6 NA TRBD1 TGTGCCAGCAGTTCCCAACAGGGGGCAGGGAACACTGAAGCTTTCTTT CASSSQQGAGNTEAFF
TRBJ1-5 TRBV27 NA NA TGTGCCAGCAGTTTATTTGGTTCGGGGAATCAGCCCCAGCATTTT CASSLFGSGNQPQHF
TRBJ1-3 TRBV27 NA NA TGTGCCAGCAGTTTGACAGTTGGAAACACCATATATTTT CASSLTVGNTIYF
TRBJ1-2 TRBV5-6 NA NA TGTGCCAGCAGCGGAGAGCGGGCGGGCGGCTACACCTTC CASSGERAGGYTF
TRBJ2-3 TRBV9 NA TRBD2 TGTGCCAGCAGCGTAGACCGGACTAGGTACGCAGATACGCAGTATTTT CASSVDRTRYADTQYF
TRBJ2-6 TRBV27 NA NA TGTGCCAGCAGTTTATCGTCAGTAGCTTCTGGGGCCAACGTCCTGACTTTC CASSLSSVASGANVLTF
TRBJ2-7 TRBV5-4 NA TRBD1 TGTGCCAGCCGTACGACGGGACAGGGGTCCTACGAGCAGTACTTC CASRTTGQGSYEQYF
TRBJ2-3 TRBV25-1 NA TRBD1 TGTGCCAGCAGTGTTGCTACAGGGGCCACAGATACGCAGTATTTT CASSVATGATDTQYF
TRBJ1-2 TRBV12-5 NA NA TGTGCTAGTGGTTTGGTAGGGGGGGTCTACACCTTC CASGLVGGVYTF
TRBJ2-5 TRBV5-1 NA NA TGCGCCAGCAGCCTCAATCCGATGGGGTCTTCGGGGGAGCAGTACTTC CASSLNPMGSSGEQYF